This TCR beta chain was retrieved from a study of beta chain features in type 1 diabetes. Whole-study context: Researchers looked at 85 million to 110 million sorted cells across all samples.

Study observations and caveats: In comparison with healthy donors, patients had naive, central memory and Treg TCRB repertoires that appeared more similar. Type 1 diabetes patients showed a moderate but significant shortening of TCRB CDR3s in all four CD4+ subsets.

Each sorted population was over 95% pure. Germline V CDR1 and CDR2: MDHEN, SYDVKM. This CDR3 is 12 amino acids long. The entirety of the isolated RNA underwent reverse transcription, so expressed TCRB transcripts were sequenced. There were 3.5 million to 4.5 million reads on average in the naive, central memory and regulatory T cell samples. Sequencing was performed with immunoSEQ multiplex PCR; in TCRdb, only in-frame clones are kept and a portion is missing. Of hundreds of thousands of clones in the sample, about 14% were seen once. This clone appeared a few times. Its antigen is still unknown. This sequence joins TRBV28 and TRBJ2-7, with D possibly called TRBD1 or TRBD2 (5 bases each). Sequenced: naive CD4+ T cells from blood. This sequence was found in a man aged 18 to 30 with type 1 diabetes. CDR3 in DNA: TGTGTTTCCTCTACCGGGGCTTACGAGCAGTACTTC. Translating it yields CVSSTGAYEQYF.